The present TCR beta chain was sequenced within a study of cytomegalovirus exposure and HLA in healthy donors. A multiplex PCR was run with 60 Vbeta primers and 13 Jbeta primers. Here immunoSEQ multiplex PCR was the method, and the copy in TCRdb shows in-frame clones only, minus some. The repertoire has roughly 90,000 clones, 74% of them found once; the top ten carry approximately 20%. This CDR3 region has 12 residues. Trimming left V 8 bases short and J 6 bases short, with 13 bases between. From germline, CDR1 is MNHEY and CDR2 SVGAGI. This clone has a handful of counts. The sequence was obtained from a man aged 25 to 45 in good health and CMV-seropositive. This chain links TRBV6-5 with TRBJ1-1, with a weak D call TRBD1 (5 bases). The sequenced sample consisted of PBMCs. CDR3 DNA sequence: TGTGCCAGCGGCAGGGTTGAAGCTGAAGCTTTCTTT. This encodes CASGRVEAEAFF.